The entry below gives a single T cell receptor beta chain sequence along with its context. The antigen is undetermined. This entry belongs to a study of cytomegalovirus exposure and HLA in healthy donors. Study findings and constraints: TCR beta sequences reportedly predicted most subjects' HLA-A and HLA-B alleles accurately. Reported results showed that the classifier diagnosed cytomegalovirus status with high specificity and sensitivity. Immune exposure was documented only through CMV serostatus. Among TCR beta chains, those listed as cytomegalovirus-associated numbered over 150.

In the PCR, 60 Vbeta and 13 Jbeta primers were used. Some clones are missing from TCRdb's copy, which holds only in-frame ones; the method was immunoSEQ multiplex PCR. Of some 160,000 clones listed, approximately 82% were seen once; the top ten hold 1.4%. This CDR3 comprises 16 residues. The ends lost 6 bases at V and 7 bases at J; junction bases unmatched: 15. Looked up from germline, CDR1 is KGHSH and CDR2 is LQKENI. Input material: PBMCs. The V call is TRBV18, the J call TRBJ1-5, with 7 positions matching TRBD1. The receptor's source is a male donor in good health and CMV-seronegative. The CDR3 DNA sequence: TGTGCCAGCTCTTCCAACGACAGGGCTGCAGGGCAGCCCCAGCATTTT. Translation: CASSSNDRAAGQPQHF.